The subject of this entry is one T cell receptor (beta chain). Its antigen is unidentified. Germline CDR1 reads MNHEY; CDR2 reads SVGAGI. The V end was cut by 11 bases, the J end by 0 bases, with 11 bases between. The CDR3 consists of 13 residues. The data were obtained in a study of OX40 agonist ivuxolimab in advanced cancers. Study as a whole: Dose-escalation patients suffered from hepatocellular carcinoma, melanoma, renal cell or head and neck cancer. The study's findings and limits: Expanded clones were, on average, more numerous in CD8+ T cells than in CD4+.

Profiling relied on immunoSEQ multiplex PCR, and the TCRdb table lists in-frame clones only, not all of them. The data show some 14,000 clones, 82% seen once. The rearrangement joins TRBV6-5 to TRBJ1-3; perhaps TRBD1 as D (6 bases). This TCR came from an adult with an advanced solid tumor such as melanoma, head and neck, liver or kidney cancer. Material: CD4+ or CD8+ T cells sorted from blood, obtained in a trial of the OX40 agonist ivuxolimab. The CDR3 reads CASGGRSGNTIYF. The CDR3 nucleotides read TGTGCCTCGGGGGGGCGCTCTGGAAACACCATATATTTT.